Described below is a single T cell receptor beta chain sequence and its context. Trimming left V 0 bases short and J 0 bases short, with 10 bases between. The CDR3 totals 15 residues. Looked up from germline, CDR1 is SGHNT and CDR2 is YYREEE (reference sequence). The data belong to a study of radiation and T cells in renal cell carcinoma. Time point reported: baseline pretreatment blood. The sample's treatment: 15 Gy SBRT to primary tumor, nephrectomy 4 weeks later. The repertoire was sequenced with immunoSEQ multiplex PCR; TCRdb's copy has only in-frame clones and lacks some. The sample lists about 150,000 clones, approximately 90% occurring once.

J is TRBJ2-7 and V is TRBV5-4; D unclear. The sample was blood, taken from a patient whose treatment included radiotherapy and nephrectomy. This sequence was found in a woman aged 70-85 years with renal cell carcinoma. CDR3 coding DNA: TGTGCCAGCAGCTTGGATCCAGCATCCTCCTACGAGCAGTACTTC. It translates to CASSLDPASSYEQYF.